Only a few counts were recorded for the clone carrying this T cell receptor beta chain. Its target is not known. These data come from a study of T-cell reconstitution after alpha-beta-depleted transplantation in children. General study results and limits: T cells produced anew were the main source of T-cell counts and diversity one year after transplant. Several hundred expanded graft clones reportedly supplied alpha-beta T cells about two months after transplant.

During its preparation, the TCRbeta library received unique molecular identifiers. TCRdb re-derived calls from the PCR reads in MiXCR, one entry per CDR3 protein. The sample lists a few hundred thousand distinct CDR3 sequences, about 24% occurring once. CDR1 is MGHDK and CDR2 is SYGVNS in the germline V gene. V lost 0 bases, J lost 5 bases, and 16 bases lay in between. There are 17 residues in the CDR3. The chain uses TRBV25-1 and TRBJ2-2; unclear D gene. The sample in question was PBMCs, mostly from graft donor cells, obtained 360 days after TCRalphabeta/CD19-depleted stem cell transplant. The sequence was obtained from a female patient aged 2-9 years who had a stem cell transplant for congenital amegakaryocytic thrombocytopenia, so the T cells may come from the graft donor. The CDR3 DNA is TGTGCCAGCAGTGAATATGTTGGCAACGCACTTACCGGGGAGCTGTTTTTT. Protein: CASSEYVGNALTGELFF.